The present entry profiles one T cell receptor beta chain with its context. Its antigen is not known. 60 Vbeta and 13 Jbeta primers were used in PCR. TCRdb keeps only in-frame clones here, not all; method: immunoSEQ multiplex PCR. The data hold fewer than 110,000 clones, with approximately 85% observed a single time. Germline CDR1 and CDR2: SNHLY and FYNNEI. Trimming left V 6 bases short and J 0 bases short, with 9 bases between. The CDR3 runs to 15 residues. These data belong to a study of cytomegalovirus exposure and HLA in healthy donors. Across the study: Earlier results showed 120 million or so unique TCR beta sequences derived from approximately 180 million T cells. Study findings and constraints: Per a later analysis, HLA-associated TCR beta chains showed more clonal expansion than other, equally common TCR beta chains.

Healthy bone marrow donors made up the donors. The sequence came from a man aged 25-45 years in good health and CMV-seronegative. The chain uses TRBV2 and TRBJ2-6; D is unclear. Sequenced input: PBMCs. The CDR3 spells CASRAEVSGANVLTF. The CDR3 nucleotides are TGTGCCAGCAGGGCGGAAGTCTCTGGGGCCAACGTCCTGACTTTC.